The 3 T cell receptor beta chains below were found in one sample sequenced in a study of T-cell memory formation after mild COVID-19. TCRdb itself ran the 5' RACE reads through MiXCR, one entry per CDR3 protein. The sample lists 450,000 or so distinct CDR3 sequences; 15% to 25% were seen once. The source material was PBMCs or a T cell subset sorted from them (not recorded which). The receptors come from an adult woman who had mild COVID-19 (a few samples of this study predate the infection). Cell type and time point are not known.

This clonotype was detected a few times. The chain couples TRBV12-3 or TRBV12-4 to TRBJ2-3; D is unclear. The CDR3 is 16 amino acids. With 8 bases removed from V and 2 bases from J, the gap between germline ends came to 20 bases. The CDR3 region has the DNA TGTGCCAGCTCCCTGAATGGGCTAACCCCCACAGATACGCAGTATTTT. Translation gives CASSLNGLTPTDTQYF.

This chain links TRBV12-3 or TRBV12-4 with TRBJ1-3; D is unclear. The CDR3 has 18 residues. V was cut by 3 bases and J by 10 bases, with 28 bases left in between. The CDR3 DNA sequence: TGTGCCAGCAGTTTCCCATTTTTCACTTCGGGCGACCCACCGACCATATATTTT. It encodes CASSFPFFTSGDPPTIYF.

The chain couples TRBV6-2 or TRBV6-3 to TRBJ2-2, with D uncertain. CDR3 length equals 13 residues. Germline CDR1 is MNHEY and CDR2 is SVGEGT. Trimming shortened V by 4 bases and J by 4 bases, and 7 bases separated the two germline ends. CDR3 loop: CASSSPLTGELFF. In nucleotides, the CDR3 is TGTGCCAGCAGTTCCCCTCTCACCGGGGAGCTGTTTTTT.